This entry is about one T cell receptor beta chain. This specimen comes from a study of blood T cell repertoires in COVID-19. In the original workflow: The assay estimated nucleated cells by amplifying reference gene primers. Sequenced by immunoSEQ multiplex PCR; TCRdb stores in-frame clones only, minus some. V, J and clone size are those of that table, while D and trimming were read from the DNA. The sample shows some 200,000 clones, roughly 84% of them seen only once. Germline assignment: CDR1 SGDLS and CDR2 YYNGEE. This CDR3 has 14 residues. V was shortened by 4 bases and J by 4 bases, with 14 bases between the two germline ends.

Sequenced input: peripheral blood. The sequence came from a woman aged 60 to 75 who had recovered from COVID-19. The chain carries TRBV9 and TRBJ1-2; no clear D. This CDR3 reads CASSPPVSLYGYTF. The CDR3 DNA is TGTGCCAGCAGCCCGCCGGTGAGCCTCTATGGCTACACCTTC.